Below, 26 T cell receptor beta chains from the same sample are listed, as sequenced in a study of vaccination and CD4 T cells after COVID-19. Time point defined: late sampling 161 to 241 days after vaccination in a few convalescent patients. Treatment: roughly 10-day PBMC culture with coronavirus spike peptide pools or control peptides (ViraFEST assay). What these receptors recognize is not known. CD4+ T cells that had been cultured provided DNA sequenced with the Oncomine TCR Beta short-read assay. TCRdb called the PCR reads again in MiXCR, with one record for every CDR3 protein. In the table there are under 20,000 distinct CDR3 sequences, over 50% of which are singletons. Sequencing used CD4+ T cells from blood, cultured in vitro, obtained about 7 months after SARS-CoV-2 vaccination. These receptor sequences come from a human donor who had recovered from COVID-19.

The DNA for the CDR3 is TGCAGTGCTACGTCCGGGACTAGTTCTCGTCCAGATACGCAGTATTTT. Amino acids: CSATSGTSSRPDTQYF. The V call is TRBV20-1, the J call TRBJ2-3, with 8 nucleotides matching TRBD2. V trimming: 4 bases; J trimming: 4 bases; junction bases outside the gene matches: 13. Germline loops: CDR1 DFQATT, CDR2 SNEGSKA (reference sequence). This CDR3 has 16 amino acids.

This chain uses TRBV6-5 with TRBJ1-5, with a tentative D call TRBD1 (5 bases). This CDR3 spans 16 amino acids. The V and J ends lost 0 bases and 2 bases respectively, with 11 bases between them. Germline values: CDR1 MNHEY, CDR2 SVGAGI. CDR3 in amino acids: CASSYSWGGGNQPQHF. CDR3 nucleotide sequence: TGTGCCAGCAGTTACTCGTGGGGAGGGGGCAATCAGCCCCAGCATTTT.

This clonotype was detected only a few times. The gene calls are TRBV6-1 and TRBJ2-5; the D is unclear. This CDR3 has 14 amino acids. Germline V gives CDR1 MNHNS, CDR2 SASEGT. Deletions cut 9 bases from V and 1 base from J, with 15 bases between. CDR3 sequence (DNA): TGTGCCAGGGGGAAGGCTACTTCCCAAGAGACCCAGTACTTC. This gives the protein CARGKATSQETQYF.

The CDR3 loop is CASSTSVYTDTQYF. CDR3 sequence (DNA): TGTGCCAGCAGTACTAGCGTGTACACAGATACGCAGTATTTT. V usage is TRBV6-1 and J usage is TRBJ2-3; TRBD2 matches at 7 bases. This CDR3 comprises 14 residues. The germline CDR1 and CDR2 sequences are MNHNS and SASEGT. V trimming: 5 bases; J trimming: 2 bases; junction bases outside the gene matches: 4.

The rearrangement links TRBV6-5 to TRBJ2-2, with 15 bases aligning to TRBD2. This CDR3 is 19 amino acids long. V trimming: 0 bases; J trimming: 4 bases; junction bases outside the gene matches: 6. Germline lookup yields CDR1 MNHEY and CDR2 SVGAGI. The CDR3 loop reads CASSYSGLAGGPRTGELFF. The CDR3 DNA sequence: TGTGCCAGCAGTTACTCCGGACTAGCGGGAGGGCCGCGCACCGGGGAGCTGTTTTTT.

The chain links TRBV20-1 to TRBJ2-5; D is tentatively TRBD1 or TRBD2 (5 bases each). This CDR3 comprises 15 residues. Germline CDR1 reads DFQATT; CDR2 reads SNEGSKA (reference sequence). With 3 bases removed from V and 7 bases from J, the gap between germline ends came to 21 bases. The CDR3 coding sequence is TGCAGTGCTAGTCATCCGGACACCGCCGAGGGGACCCAGTACTTC. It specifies CSASHPDTAEGTQYF.

The CDR3 reads CASAGQGYGYTF. The CDR3, as DNA: TGTGCCAGCGCAGGACAGGGTTATGGCTACACCTTC. The gene calls are TRBV19 and TRBJ1-2, with TRBD1 identical over 8 bases. The ends lost 9 bases at V and 5 bases at J; junction bases unmatched: 5. Germline CDR1 is LNHDA and CDR2 is SQIVND (reference sequence). This CDR3 is 12 amino acids long. Looking up the rest from reference TRBV19 and TRBJ1-2 gives the full variable domain: DGGITQSPKYLFRKEGQNVTLSCEQNLNHDAMYWYRQDPGQGLRLIYYSQIVNDFQKGDIAEGYSVSREKKESFPLTVTSAQKNPTAFYLCASAGQGYGYTFGSGTRLTVV.

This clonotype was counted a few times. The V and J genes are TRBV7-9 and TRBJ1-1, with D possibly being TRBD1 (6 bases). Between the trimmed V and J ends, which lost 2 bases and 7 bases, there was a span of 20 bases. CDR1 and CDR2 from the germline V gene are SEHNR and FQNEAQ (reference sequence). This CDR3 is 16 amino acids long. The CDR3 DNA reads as TGTGCCAGCAGCTTAACCGGGGGGCGAACGAGTGATGAAGCTTTCTTT. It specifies CASSLTGGRTSDEAFF.

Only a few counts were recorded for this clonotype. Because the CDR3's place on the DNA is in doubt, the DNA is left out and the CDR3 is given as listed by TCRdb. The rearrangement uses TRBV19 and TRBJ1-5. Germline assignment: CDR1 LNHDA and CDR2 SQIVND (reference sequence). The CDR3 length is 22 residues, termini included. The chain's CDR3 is CATGLAGGYEQYFGPGNQPQHF.

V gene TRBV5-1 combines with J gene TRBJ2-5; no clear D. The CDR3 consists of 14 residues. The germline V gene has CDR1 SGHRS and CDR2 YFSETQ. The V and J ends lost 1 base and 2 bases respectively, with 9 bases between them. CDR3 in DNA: TGCGCCAGCAGCTTGTTTCCGGGTCAAGAGACCCAGTACTTC. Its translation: CASSLFPGQETQYF.

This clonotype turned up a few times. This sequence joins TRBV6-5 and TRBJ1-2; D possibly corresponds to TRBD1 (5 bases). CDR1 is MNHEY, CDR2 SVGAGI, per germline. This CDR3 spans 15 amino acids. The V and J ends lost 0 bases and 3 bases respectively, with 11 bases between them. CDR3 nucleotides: TGTGCCAGCAGTTACTCCGGACACATGGACTATGGCTACACCTTC. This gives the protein CASSYSGHMDYGYTF.

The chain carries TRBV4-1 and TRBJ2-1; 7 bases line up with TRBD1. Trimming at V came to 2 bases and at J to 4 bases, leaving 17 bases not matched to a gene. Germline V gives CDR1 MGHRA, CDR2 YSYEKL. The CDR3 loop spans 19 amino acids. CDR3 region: CASSQIQPHRDSPYNEQFF. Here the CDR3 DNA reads TGCGCCAGCAGCCAAATCCAGCCACACCGGGACAGTCCATACAATGAGCAGTTCTTC.

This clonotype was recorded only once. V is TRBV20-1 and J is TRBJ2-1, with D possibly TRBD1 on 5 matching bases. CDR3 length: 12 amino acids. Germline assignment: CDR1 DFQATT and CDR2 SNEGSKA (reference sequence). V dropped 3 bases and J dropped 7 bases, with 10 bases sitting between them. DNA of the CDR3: TGCAGTGCTAGGGGGCTCTTGAATGAGCAGTTCTTC. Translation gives CSARGLLNEQFF.

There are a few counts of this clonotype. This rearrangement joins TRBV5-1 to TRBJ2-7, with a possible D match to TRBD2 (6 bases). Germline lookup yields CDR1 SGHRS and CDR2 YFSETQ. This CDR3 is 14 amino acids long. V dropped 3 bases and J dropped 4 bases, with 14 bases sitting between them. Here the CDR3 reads CASSSLPGRYEQYF. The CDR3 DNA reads TGCGCCAGCAGCTCCCTTCCCGGGAGATACGAGCAGTACTTC.

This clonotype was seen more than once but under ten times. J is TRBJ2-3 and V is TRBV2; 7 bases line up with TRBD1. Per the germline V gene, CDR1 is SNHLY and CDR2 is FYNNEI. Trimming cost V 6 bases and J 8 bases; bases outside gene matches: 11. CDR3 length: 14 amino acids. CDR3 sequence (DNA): TGTGCCAGCAGCCCAACAAGACAGGGAACTACGCAGTATTTT. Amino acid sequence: CASSPTRQGTTQYF.

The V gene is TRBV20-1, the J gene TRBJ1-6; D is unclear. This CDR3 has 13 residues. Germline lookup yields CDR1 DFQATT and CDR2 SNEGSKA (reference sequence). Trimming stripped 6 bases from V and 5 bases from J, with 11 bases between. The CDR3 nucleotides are TGCAGTGCCTCAGACGGGGATAATTCACCCCTCCACTTT. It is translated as CSASDGDNSPLHF.

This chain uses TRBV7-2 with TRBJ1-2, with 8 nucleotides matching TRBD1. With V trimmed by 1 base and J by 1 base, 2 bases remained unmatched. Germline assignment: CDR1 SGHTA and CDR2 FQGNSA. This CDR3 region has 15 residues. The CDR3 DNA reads TGTGCCAGCAGCTTAGTCGGACAGGGTAACTATGGCTACACCTTC. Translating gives CASSLVGQGNYGYTF. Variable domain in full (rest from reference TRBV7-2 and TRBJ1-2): GAGVSQSPSNKVTEKGKDVELRCDPISGHTALYWYRQSLGQGLEFLIYFQGNSAPDKSGLPSDRFSAERTGGSVSTLTIQRTQQEDSAVYLCASSLVGQGNYGYTFGSGTRLTVV.

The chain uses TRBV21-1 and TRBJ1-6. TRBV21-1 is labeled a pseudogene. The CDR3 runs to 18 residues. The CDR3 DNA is TGTGCCAGCAGCAAAGATGGTGCCACAAAAGGGAATAATTCACCCCTCCACTTT. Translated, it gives CASSKDGATKGNNSPLHF.

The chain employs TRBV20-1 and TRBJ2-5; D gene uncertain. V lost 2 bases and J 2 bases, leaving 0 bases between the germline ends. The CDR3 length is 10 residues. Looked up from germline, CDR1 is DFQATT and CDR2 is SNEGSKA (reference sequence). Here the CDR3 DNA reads TGCAGTGCTAGACAAGAGACCCAGTACTTC. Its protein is CSARQETQYF.

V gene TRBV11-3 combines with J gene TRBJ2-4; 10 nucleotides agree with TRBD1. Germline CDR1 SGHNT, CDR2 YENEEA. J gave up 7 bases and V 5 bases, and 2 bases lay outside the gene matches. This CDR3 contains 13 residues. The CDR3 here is CASSLGQGNIQYF. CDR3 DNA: TGTGCCAGCAGCCTGGGACAGGGGAACATTCAGTACTTC. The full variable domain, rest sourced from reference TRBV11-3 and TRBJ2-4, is EAGVVQSPRYKIIEKKQPVAFWCNPISGHNTLYWYLQNLGQGPELLIRYENEEAVDDSQLPKDRFSAERLKGVDSTLKIQPAELGDSAVYLCASSLGQGNIQYFGAGTRLSVL.

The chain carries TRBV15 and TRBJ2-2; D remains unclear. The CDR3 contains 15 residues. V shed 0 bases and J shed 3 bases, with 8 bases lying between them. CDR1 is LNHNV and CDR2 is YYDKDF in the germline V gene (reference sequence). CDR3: CATSRDLVHTGELFF. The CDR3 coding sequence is TGTGCCACCAGCAGAGATCTGGTCCACACCGGGGAGCTGTTTTTT.

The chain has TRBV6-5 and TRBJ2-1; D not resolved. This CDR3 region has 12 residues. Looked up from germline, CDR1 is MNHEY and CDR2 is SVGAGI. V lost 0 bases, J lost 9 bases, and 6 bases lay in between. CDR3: CASSYSNLEQFF. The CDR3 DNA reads TGTGCCAGCAGTTACTCGAATCTTGAGCAGTTCTTC.

The DNA for the CDR3 is TGTGCCAGCAGCCGGGAACAGAGAATATCCTACAATGAGCAGTTCTTC. This encodes CASSREQRISYNEQFF. This rearrangement joins TRBV7-9 to TRBJ2-1; tentative D call: TRBD2 (5 bases). The CDR3 runs 16 residues. Trimming stripped 5 bases from V and 1 base from J, with 15 bases between. The germline V gene has CDR1 SEHNR and CDR2 FQNEAQ (reference sequence).

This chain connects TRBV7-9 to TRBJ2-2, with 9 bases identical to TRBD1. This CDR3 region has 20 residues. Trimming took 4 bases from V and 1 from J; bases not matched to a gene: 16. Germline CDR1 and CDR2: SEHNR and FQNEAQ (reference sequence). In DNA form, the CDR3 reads TGTGCCAGCAGCTACGGCCGGGACAGGGTAATGGTCCGGAACACCGGGGAGCTGTTTTTT. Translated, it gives CASSYGRDRVMVRNTGELFF.

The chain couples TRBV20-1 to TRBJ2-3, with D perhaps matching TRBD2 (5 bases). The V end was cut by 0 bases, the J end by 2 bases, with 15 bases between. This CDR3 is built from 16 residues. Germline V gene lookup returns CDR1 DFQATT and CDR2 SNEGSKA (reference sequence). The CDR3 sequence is CSARDMDRLFTDTQYF. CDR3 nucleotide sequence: TGCAGTGCTAGAGATATGGACCGACTATTCACAGATACGCAGTATTTT.

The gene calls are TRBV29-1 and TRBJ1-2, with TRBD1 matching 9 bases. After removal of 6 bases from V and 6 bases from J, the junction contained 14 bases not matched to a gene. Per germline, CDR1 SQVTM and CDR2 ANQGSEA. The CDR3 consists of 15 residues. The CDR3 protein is CSVHQAGTGRDGYTF. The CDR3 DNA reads TGCAGCGTCCATCAAGCCGGGACAGGGAGAGATGGCTACACCTTC.